Each of the 19 T cell receptor beta chains below was sequenced from the same sample in a study of vaccination effects on CD4 cells after COVID-19. Culturing for about 10 days preceded CD4+ T cell isolation. Each participant was administered two doses of either the BNT162b2 or the mRNA-1273 vaccine. For these receptors, no antigen is known. Here immunoSEQ multiplex PCR was the method, and the copy in TCRdb shows in-frame clones only, minus some. The sample records tens of thousands of clones, around 70% being singletons. The material sequenced was CD4+ T cells from PBMCs cultured without peptide, taken after COVID-19 vaccination. The receptor set was obtained from a human donor who received a COVID-19 vaccine.

This clone was seen more than once but under ten times. The chain has TRBV4-1 and TRBJ1-5; the D gene is possibly TRBD1 (5 bases). Deletions cut 1 base from V and 6 bases from J, with 13 bases between. Germline V gene sequence: CDR1 MGHRA, CDR2 YSYEKL. The CDR3 loop spans 15 amino acids. This CDR3 reads CASSQGPGLSQPQHF. The CDR3 DNA reads TGCGCCAGCAGCCAAGGTCCAGGGTTGAGTCAGCCCCAGCATTTT.

The rearrangement links TRBV11-2 to TRBJ2-2; no definite D call. Trimming removed 3 bases from V and 5 bases from J, with 7 bases in between. Germline V gives CDR1 SGHAT, CDR2 FQNNGV. This CDR3 spans 13 amino acids. CDR3 loop: CASSLDVTGELFF. The CDR3 DNA sequence: TGTGCCAGCAGCTTGGATGTGACCGGGGAGCTGTTTTTT.

Only one count was recorded for this clone. The chain is built from TRBV20-1 and TRBJ1-5; tentative D call: TRBD1 (5 bases). The V end lost 3 bases, the J end lost 0 bases, and 9 bases lay between the germline ends. Germline assignment: CDR1 DFQATT and CDR2 SNEGSKA (reference sequence). The CDR3 has 14 amino acids. The CDR3 here is CSASRGNSNQPQHF. The CDR3 DNA follows: TGCAGTGCTAGTCGGGGGAATAGCAATCAGCCCCAGCATTTT.

J is TRBJ2-5 and V is TRBV19; TRBD2 might be the D (6 bases). With 5 bases removed from V and 4 bases from J, the gap between germline ends came to 11 bases. The CDR3 is 13 amino acids. Germline-derived CDR1 and CDR2 are LNHDA and SQIVND (reference sequence). The DNA for the CDR3 is TGTGCCAGTAGTGAACGGGGGAGAGAGACCCAGTACTTC. It is translated as CASSERGRETQYF.

This chain connects TRBV18 to TRBJ1-2; no firm D call. Germline CDR1 KGHSH, CDR2 LQKENI. The CDR3 sequence is 12 residues long. V was clipped by 1 base and J by 3 bases, with 3 bases between them. CDR3 sequence (DNA): TGTGCCAGCTCACCACGGGACTATGGCTACACCTTC. Protein product: CASSPRDYGYTF. The whole variable domain, remainder taken from reference TRBV18 and TRBJ1-2, is NAGVMQNPRHLVRRRGQEARLRCSPMKGHSHVYWYRQLPEEGLKFMVYLQKENIIDESGMPKERFSAEFPKEGPSILRIQQVVRGDSAAYFCASSPRDYGYTFGSGTRLTVV.

V and J are TRBV5-1 and TRBJ2-5; TRBD1 aligns across 10 bases. V shed 4 bases, J shed 5 bases, and the junction held 11 bases outside the gene matches. Germline CDR1 and CDR2: SGHRS and YFSETQ. The CDR3 loop spans 16 amino acids. The CDR3 coding sequence is TGCGCCAGCAGCGTCTCCGGGACAGGGGCGGTGGAGACCCAGTACTTC. It encodes CASSVSGTGAVETQYF.

This clone was recorded a few times. The chain has TRBV6-5 and TRBJ1-2; D is undetermined. V lost 0 bases, J lost 3 bases, and 8 bases lay in between. This CDR3 spans 14 amino acids. Germline CDR1 is MNHEY and CDR2 is SVGAGI. This CDR3 reads CASSYSGVYYGYTF. The CDR3 DNA is TGTGCCAGCAGTTACTCGGGCGTATACTATGGCTACACCTTC.

The V call is TRBV25-1, the J call TRBJ1-2, with 10 positions matching TRBD1. There are 15 residues in the CDR3. Germline CDR1 MGHDK, CDR2 SYGVNS. Trimming cost V 3 bases and J 3 bases; bases outside gene matches: 4. This CDR3 is CASSDRDRGYYGYTF. In DNA, the CDR3 is TGTGCCAGCAGTGACCGGGACAGGGGTTACTATGGCTACACCTTC.

This chain connects TRBV11-2 to TRBJ2-7; 7 bases fit TRBD2. Trimming cost V 0 bases and J 0 bases; bases outside gene matches: 5. CDR1 and CDR2 from the germline V gene are SGHAT and FQNNGV. The CDR3 runs to 16 residues. CDR3 in DNA: TGTGCCAGCAGCTTAGACTGGACTAGGGCCTCCTACGAGCAGTACTTC. Amino acids: CASSLDWTRASYEQYF.

The V and J genes are TRBV9 and TRBJ2-3; TRBD2 aligns across 10 bases. Germline lookup yields CDR1 SGDLS and CDR2 YYNGEE. The CDR3 is made up of 17 amino acids. The V gene end was trimmed by 0 bases and the J gene end by 6 bases; junction bases not matched to a gene: 10. The CDR3 loop reads CASSVGSSGGPLDTQYF. In nucleotides, the CDR3 is TGTGCCAGCAGCGTAGGGAGTAGCGGGGGGCCCTTGGATACGCAGTATTTT.

This rearrangement joins TRBV6-5 to TRBJ1-2; perhaps TRBD1 as D (6 bases). In germline, CDR1 is MNHEY, CDR2 SVGAGI. V shed 2 bases and J shed 4 bases, with 14 bases lying between them. The CDR3 covers 15 residues. The CDR3 DNA follows: TGTGCCAGCAGTTACGATTACAGGGCTGGCTATGGCTACACCTTC. This codes for CASSYDYRAGYGYTF.

This rearrangement joins TRBV6-1 to TRBJ1-5; D perhaps matches TRBD1 (6 bases). CDR3 length equals 17 residues. Between the trimmed V and J ends, which lost 1 base and 2 bases, there was a span of 15 bases. Germline lookup yields CDR1 MNHNS and CDR2 SASEGT. CDR3 region: CASSEVGGGRGNQPQHF. CDR3 bases: TGTGCCAGCAGTGAAGTGGGAGGGGGAAGAGGCAATCAGCCCCAGCATTTT.

The chain has TRBV5-6 and TRBJ1-1; the match to TRBD1 covers 7 bases. Trimming took 3 bases from V and 0 from J; bases not matched to a gene: 5. The CDR3 has 15 amino acids. CDR1 and CDR2 (germline): SGHDT, YYEEEE. The CDR3 nucleotides are TGTGCCAGCAGCTCACGGACAGGAATGAACACTGAAGCTTTCTTT. This translates into CASSSRTGMNTEAFF.

The V and J genes are TRBV25-1 and TRBJ2-5; 7 bases match TRBD1. The trim removed 8 bases at V and 4 bases at J, leaving 7 bases unmatched. CDR3 length: 13 amino acids. The germline gives CDR1 MGHDK, CDR2 SYGVNS. Written as DNA, the CDR3 is TGTGCCAGCGGAAAACCAGGGGGAGAGACCCAGTACTTC. Its protein product is CASGKPGGETQYF.

The rearrangement uses TRBV7-8 and TRBJ1-5, with a tentative D call TRBD1 (5 bases). The CDR3 runs 16 residues. CDR1 and CDR2 (germline): SGHVS, FQNEAQ. Trimming removed 2 bases at V and 4 bases at J, with 15 bases between. The CDR3 loop reads CASSLLGLTVNQPQHF. DNA of the CDR3: TGTGCCAGCAGCTTATTGGGACTGACAGTAAATCAGCCCCAGCATTTT.

The CDR3: CASWWTGGSYEQYF. The CDR3 DNA sequence: TGTGCCAGCTGGTGGACAGGGGGTTCCTACGAGCAGTACTTC. The chain carries TRBV6-5 and TRBJ2-7; TRBD1 agrees at 10 bases. Germline V CDR1 and CDR2: MNHEY, SVGAGI. The CDR3 is 14 amino acids. Unmatched junction bases numbered 5, after V lost 8 bases and J lost 1 base.

The chain combines TRBV11-2 with TRBJ2-2, with 8 bases that match TRBD2. Per the germline V gene, CDR1 is SGHAT and CDR2 is FQNNGV. V was clipped by 7 bases and J by 6 bases; unmatched bases: 10. The CDR3 runs to 15 residues. CDR3 DNA sequence: TGTGCCAGCATCCCCCGGGGACTAGTATCCGGGGAGCTGTTTTTT. This codes for CASIPRGLVSGELFF.

This chain joins TRBV3-1 (or the pseudogene TRBV3-2) and TRBJ2-1, with D possibly matching TRBD2 (6 bases). CDR1 is LGHDT and CDR2 is YNNKEL in the germline V gene (reference sequence). The germline V and J ends were trimmed by 4 bases and 2 bases, with 12 bases remaining between them. The CDR3 spans 15 residues. Written as DNA, the CDR3 is TGTGCCAGCAGCCGTACCGCGGGAACCTACAATGAGCAGTTCTTC. It yields the protein CASSRTAGTYNEQFF.

There are a few counts of this clone. V usage is TRBV30 and J usage is TRBJ1-2; no firm D call. CDR3 size: 12 residues. Germline V gene data show CDR1 as GTSNPN and CDR2 as SVGIG (reference sequence). V was cut by 0 bases and J by 6 bases, with 8 bases left in between. Here the CDR3 DNA reads TGTGCCTGGAGTGTGGGTCCGAATGGCTACACCTTC. Translation: CAWSVGPNGYTF.